Below, one TCR beta chain is given with its context. Its target is unknown. The CDR3 loop spans 11 amino acids. The junction had 5 bases not matched to a gene; V was cut back by 8 bases and J by 10 bases. Looked up from germline, CDR1 is LGHDT and CDR2 is YNNKEL (reference sequence). TCR beta libraries were prepared from cDNA with unique molecular identifiers. One entry per CDR3 protein, called by TCRdb with MiXCR from the PCR reads. In the table there are 600,000 to 700,000 distinct CDR3 sequences, 55% to 60% of which are singletons. This entry belongs to a study of post-analysis software for immune sequencing data. Study conclusions and caveats: Comparison of patients with controls showed 4 to 6 TRBV segments more frequent in patients, TRBV5-6, TRBV5-1 and TRBV20-1 among them.

Sequencing was carried out using blood. The receptor's source is a girl aged 2 to 9 with multiple sclerosis. The J gene is TRBJ2-1, the V gene TRBV3-1, with 7 bases identical to TRBD1. Here the CDR3 reads CASDLQGEQFF. In DNA form, the CDR3 reads TGTGCCAGCGACCTACAGGGGGAGCAGTTCTTC.